Shown below are 31 T cell receptor beta chains from a single sample sequenced in a study of T cell clonotyping in hematopoietic cell transplantation. Repertoires were generated with immunoSEQ multiplex PCR, while TCRdb's copy carries only in-frame clones and drops some. The data show some 35,000 clones, roughly 94% seen once. Regarding time point: recipient sample about 28 days before transplant, after cytoreduction. This specimen consisted of peripheral blood mononuclear cells, obtained before stem cell transplant. The receptors come from a man in his forties or fifties with chronic myeloid leukemia. Some clones in this sample may be carry-over from other donors' samples.

The chain combines TRBV6-1 with TRBJ2-5; 9 nucleotides line up with TRBD2. The trim removed 7 bases at V and 4 bases at J, leaving 4 bases unmatched. Looked up from germline, CDR1 is MNHNS and CDR2 is SASEGT. There are 13 residues in the CDR3. This chain's CDR3 is CASTAGGPETQYF. For the CDR3, the DNA is TGTGCCAGCACCGCGGGGGGGCCAGAGACCCAGTACTTC.

The chain joins TRBV2 to TRBJ1-5; D is possibly TRBD1 (6 bases). V dropped 7 bases and J dropped 3 bases, with 16 bases sitting between them. The V gene's germline CDR1 is SNHLY and CDR2 FYNNEI. The CDR3 consists of 15 residues. The CDR3 spells CASIDPGQTNQPQHF. CDR3 bases: TGTGCCAGCATTGACCCCGGACAGACCAATCAGCCCCAGCATTTT.

V gene TRBV7-9 combines with J gene TRBJ2-7; D remains ambiguous. The CDR3 has 14 amino acids. V was clipped by 5 bases and J by 1 base, with 12 bases between them. Germline assignment: CDR1 SEHNR and CDR2 FQNEAQ (reference sequence). The CDR3 DNA sequence: TGTGCCAGCAGCCAGTACACGGATTCCTACGAGCAGTACTTC. It translates to CASSQYTDSYEQYF. Full variable domain (missing parts from reference TRBV7-9 and TRBJ2-7): DTGVSQNPRHKITKRGQNVTFRCDPISEHNRLYWYRQTLGQGPEFLTYFQNEAQLEKSRLLSDRFSAERPKGSFSTLEIQRTEQGDSAMYLCASSQYTDSYEQYFGPGTRLTVT.

The chain couples TRBV28 to TRBJ1-3, with D hard to call. The germline V and J ends were trimmed by 5 bases and 1 base, with 15 bases remaining between them. The germline V gene encodes CDR1 MDHEN and CDR2 SYDVKM. The CDR3 extends over 16 amino acids. The CDR3 DNA reads as TGTGCCAGCAGTCGTACCGGTTTTTTTTCTGGAAACACCATATATTTT. It encodes CASSRTGFFSGNTIYF.

The chain is built from TRBV9 and TRBJ2-7, with D perhaps matching TRBD1 (6 bases). The V gene lost 0 bases and the J gene lost 6 bases, with 10 bases spanning the gap. Per the germline V gene, CDR1 is SGDLS and CDR2 is YYNGEE. This CDR3 is built from 13 residues. CDR3 amino acids: CASSVGRGTEQYF. The CDR3 nucleotides are TGTGCCAGCAGCGTAGGAAGGGGGACCGAGCAGTACTTC.

The gene calls are TRBV27 and TRBJ1-4, with D unresolved. The germline V gene encodes CDR1 MNHEY and CDR2 SMNVEV (reference sequence). V lost 10 bases to trimming and J lost 0 bases, with 9 bases between them. This CDR3 is built from 13 residues. CDR3 DNA sequence: TGTGCCACCCTGTCTACAACTAATGAAAAACTGTTTTTT. Translated: CATLSTTNEKLFF.

The genes are TRBV28 and TRBJ2-2; a weak D match, TRBD2 (6 bases). CDR3 length: 15 residues. Trimming pared 4 bases from V and 4 bases from J, leaving 13 bases between. Germline V lookup: CDR1 MDHEN, CDR2 SYDVKM. CDR3 in amino acids: CASSSSGTRTGELFF. DNA of the CDR3: TGTGCCAGCAGTTCCTCAGGGACTCGCACCGGGGAGCTGTTTTTT. Full variable domain (missing parts from reference TRBV28 and TRBJ2-2): DVKVTQSSRYLVKRTGEKVFLECVQDMDHENMFWYRQDPGLGLRLIYFSYDVKMKEKGDIPEGYSVSREKKERFSLILESASTNQTSMYLCASSSSGTRTGELFFGEGSRLTVL.

The chain employs TRBV7-9 and TRBJ1-2; 12 bases match TRBD1. There are 14 residues in the CDR3. The V and J ends lost 4 bases and 8 bases, in that order; junction bases with no gene match: 5. From germline, CDR1 is SEHNR and CDR2 FQNEAQ (reference sequence). The CDR3 DNA follows: TGTGCCAGCAGCTCCGGGACAGGGGGCGTAGGCTACACCTTC. Residues: CASSSGTGGVGYTF. Together with reference TRBV7-9 and TRBJ1-2, the CDR3 gives the full variable domain: DTGVSQNPRHKITKRGQNVTFRCDPISEHNRLYWYRQTLGQGPEFLTYFQNEAQLEKSRLLSDRFSAERPKGSFSTLEIQRTEQGDSAMYLCASSSGTGGVGYTFGSGTRLTVV.

The chain joins TRBV5-1 to TRBJ2-5; TRBD2 matches at 10 bases. The CDR3 is made up of 15 amino acids. Trimming took 2 bases from V and 2 from J; bases not matched to a gene: 3. The V gene's germline CDR1 is SGHRS and CDR2 YFSETQ. The CDR3 is CASSLTSGVQETQYF. For the CDR3, the DNA is TGCGCCAGCAGCTTAACTAGCGGGGTACAAGAGACCCAGTACTTC.

This clone showed up just once. The CDR3 region is CASSRSGHQPQHF. The CDR3 DNA reads TGTGCCAGCAGTCGGTCCGGTCATCAGCCCCAGCATTTT. The gene calls are TRBV6-5 and TRBJ1-5; D is unclear. Germline V CDR1 and CDR2: MNHEY, SVGAGI. The CDR3 has 13 residues. Trimming took off 5 bases at V and 5 bases at J, with 10 bases between the two ends.

The DNA of the CDR3 is TGTGCCAGCGCATTCTTGCGGGGGGGACTAGCCAAAAACATTCAGTACTTC. The encoded protein is CASAFLRGGLAKNIQYF. V is TRBV28 and J is TRBJ2-4, with 9 bases matching TRBD2. The germline V gene has CDR1 MDHEN and CDR2 SYDVKM. CDR3 length: 17 residues. The V gene end was trimmed by 8 bases and the J gene end by 0 bases; junction bases not matched to a gene: 11.

The chain recombines TRBV30 with TRBJ1-2; a possible D gene is TRBD1 (6 bases). CDR3 size: 16 residues. Germline V lookup: CDR1 GTSNPN, CDR2 SVGIG (reference sequence). V lost 0 bases and J 2 bases, leaving 16 bases between the germline ends. The CDR3 protein is CAWSVIWSGANYGYTF. CDR3 DNA: TGTGCCTGGAGTGTTATCTGGTCAGGGGCGAACTATGGCTACACCTTC.

The count of this clone is one. The genes are TRBV19 and TRBJ1-3, with no clear D. This CDR3 has 13 amino acids. Germline CDR1 reads LNHDA; CDR2 reads SQIVND (reference sequence). Deletions cut 6 bases from V and 1 base from J, with 7 bases between. The CDR3 is CASSLGSGNTIYF. The CDR3 DNA reads as TGTGCCAGTAGCCTCGGTTCTGGAAACACCATATATTTT.

The chain couples TRBV27 to TRBJ1-1; D unclear. Looked up from germline, CDR1 is MNHEY and CDR2 is SMNVEV (reference sequence). V was pared by 2 bases and J by 3 bases, with 7 bases between. CDR3 size: 13 residues. Here the CDR3 reads CASSLLRDTEAFF. The CDR3 DNA reads as TGTGCCAGCAGTTTACTTCGGGACACTGAAGCTTTCTTT.

The genes are TRBV5-1 and TRBJ1-1; D not certain. The germline V gene has CDR1 SGHRS and CDR2 YFSETQ. V was cut by 1 base and J by 0 bases, with 10 bases left in between. The CDR3 has 15 residues. CDR3 sequence: CASSLRNLMNTEAFF. CDR3 sequence (DNA): TGCGCCAGCAGCTTGCGCAACCTCATGAACACTGAAGCTTTCTTT.

The V and J genes are TRBV5-8 and TRBJ2-1; 7 bases match TRBD1. Trimming at V came to 5 bases and at J to 4 bases, leaving 3 bases not matched to a gene. This CDR3 contains 13 residues. Germline V gene sequence: CDR1 SGHTS, CDR2 YDEGEE. This CDR3 is CASRTGPYNEQFF. For the CDR3, the DNA is TGTGCCAGCAGGACAGGGCCGTACAATGAGCAGTTCTTC.

Comment on this clone: The same CDR3 also results from other DNA sequences found in this sample. The rearrangement links TRBV2 to TRBJ1-2; no firm D call. CDR1 and CDR2 from the germline V gene are SNHLY and FYNNEI. CDR3 length equals 11 residues. Trimming took off 2 bases at V and 4 bases at J, with 2 bases between the two ends. For the CDR3, the DNA is TGTGCCAGCAGTGAAAGCTATGGCTACACCTTC. This sequence encodes CASSESYGYTF. The full variable domain, in which reference TRBV2 and TRBJ1-2 provide the parts outside the CDR3, is EPEVTQTPSHQVTQMGQEVILRCVPISNHLYFYWYRQILGQKVEFLVSFYNNEISEKSEIFDDQFSVERPDGSNFTLKIRSTKLEDSAMYFCASSESYGYTFGSGTRLTVV.

CDR3 bases: TGCGCCAGCAGCTCTGGGGACTCACCCCTCCACTTT. This translates into CASSSGDSPLHF. V is TRBV5-1 and J is TRBJ1-6; a weak D match, TRBD1 (5 bases). Germline values: CDR1 SGHRS, CDR2 YFSETQ. Trimming took 3 bases from V and 10 from J, leaving 8 bases between them. The CDR3 length is 12 residues. The full variable domain, rest sourced from reference TRBV5-1 and TRBJ1-6, is KAGVTQTPRYLIKTRGQQVTLSCSPISGHRSVSWYQQTPGQGLQFLFEYFSETQRNKGNFPGRFSGRQFSNSRSEMNVSTLELGDSALYLCASSSGDSPLHFGNGTRLTVT.

The chain is built from TRBV27 and TRBJ2-7; 7 bases fit TRBD1. V lost 8 bases, J lost 4 bases, and 8 bases stayed unmatched. The CDR3 totals 13 residues. CDR1 and CDR2 from the germline V gene are MNHEY and SMNVEV (reference sequence). The CDR3 DNA is TGTGCCAGCCGCCTTCTACAGGGGTACGAGCAGTACTTC. Amino acids: CASRLLQGYEQYF.

The rearrangement uses TRBV7-2 and TRBJ1-6, with a tentative D call TRBD1 (6 bases). Per germline, CDR1 SGHTA and CDR2 FQGNSA. There are 12 residues in the CDR3. V dropped 1 base and J dropped 12 bases, with 7 bases sitting between them. The CDR3 DNA reads TGTGCCAGCAGCTTAGGGGACAAACCCCTCCACTTT. Its translation is CASSLGDKPLHF.

The genes are TRBV4-3 and TRBJ1-5, with D uncertain. The germline gives CDR1 LGHNA, CDR2 YSLEER. The CDR3 has 15 amino acids. With 1 base removed from V and 0 bases from J, the gap between germline ends came to 7 bases. The CDR3 protein is CASSQGVNSNQPQHF. CDR3 DNA: TGCGCCAGCAGCCAAGGGGTCAATAGCAATCAGCCCCAGCATTTT.

A single count supports this clone. The rearrangement joins TRBV6-1 to TRBJ2-7; D gene unclear. This CDR3 is 11 amino acids long. Trimming shortened V by 4 bases and J by 1 base, and 2 bases separated the two germline ends. Germline V CDR1 and CDR2: MNHNS, SASEGT. The CDR3: CASSASYEQYF. CDR3 DNA: TGTGCCAGCAGTGCGTCCTACGAGCAGTACTTC.

CDR3 sequence (DNA): TGTGCCAGCAGTTCAGGTGGACGGGAGCGAAACTATGGCTACACCTTC. It yields the protein CASSSGGRERNYGYTF. The chain is built from TRBV6-6 and TRBJ1-2, with D hard to call. The CDR3 spans 16 residues. The V gene's germline CDR1 is MNHNY and CDR2 SVGAGI (reference sequence). V was pared by 4 bases and J by 2 bases, with 17 bases between.

The chain is built from TRBV28 and TRBJ1-1; the D gene is possibly TRBD1 (6 bases). The CDR3 covers 16 residues. Germline V gene lookup returns CDR1 MDHEN and CDR2 SYDVKM. The ends were cut back, 2 bases at V and 2 bases at J, with 15 bases in the middle. The CDR3 sequence is CASSLVGGALNTEAFF. The CDR3 nucleotides are TGTGCCAGCAGTTTAGTCGGGGGCGCGCTTAACACTGAAGCTTTCTTT.

The CDR3: CASSPGGGSADTQYF. In nucleotides, the CDR3 is TGTGCCAGCAGTCCCGGGGGGGGAAGTGCGGATACGCAGTATTTT. The chain employs TRBV6-4 and TRBJ2-3; 8 positions match TRBD2. Germline trimming cut 5 bases from V and 6 bases from J; bases unmatched to any gene: 10. The V gene's germline CDR1 is MRHNA and CDR2 SNTAGT. This CDR3 region has 15 residues.

CDR3 sequence (DNA): TGTGCCAGCAGCCAAGAAACAGGGGGGTACTACGAGCAGTACTTC. Amino acid sequence: CASSQETGGYYEQYF. J is TRBJ2-7 and V is TRBV4-2; 8 bases are shared with TRBD1. The CDR3 runs to 15 residues. Trimming at V came to 0 bases and at J to 3 bases, leaving 4 bases not matched to a gene. The V gene's germline CDR1 is LGHNA and CDR2 YNFKEQ.

This chain uses TRBV5-4 with TRBJ1-1; D unclear. CDR3 length equals 12 residues. Germline V lookup: CDR1 SGHNT, CDR2 YYREEE (reference sequence). Trimming removed 2 bases from V and 1 base from J, with 3 bases in between. The DNA of the CDR3 is TGTGCCAGCAGCTTCGGGAACACTGAAGCTTTCTTT. Translating gives CASSFGNTEAFF.

V is TRBV6-5 and J is TRBJ2-1; D not certain. From germline, CDR1 is MNHEY and CDR2 SVGAGI. This CDR3 comprises 16 residues. Trimming pared 2 bases from V and 0 bases from J, leaving 11 bases between. CDR3 coding DNA: TGTGCCAGCAGTTACGGGCTATTGAGCTCCTACAATGAGCAGTTCTTC. Its translation is CASSYGLLSSYNEQFF.

This clone was seen a single time. The chain uses TRBV7-8 and TRBJ1-5; no firm D call. In germline, CDR1 is SGHVS, CDR2 FQNEAQ. V lost 5 bases and J lost 0, with 14 bases in between. The CDR3 runs to 16 residues. CDR3 in DNA: TGTGCCAGCAGCCCGATCACGATTTATAGCAATCAGCCCCAGCATTTT. Translated, it gives CASSPITIYSNQPQHF.

V and J are TRBV9 and TRBJ2-1; possibly TRBD1 for D (6 bases). The CDR3 covers 15 residues. Germline V gene sequence: CDR1 SGDLS, CDR2 YYNGEE. V was pared by 0 bases and J by 1 base, with 8 bases between. The CDR3: CASSVAGESYNEQFF. CDR3 bases: TGTGCCAGCAGCGTAGCAGGGGAGTCCTACAATGAGCAGTTCTTC.

The chain recombines TRBV7-9 with TRBJ2-3; D uncertain. The CDR3 has 14 residues. Germline values: CDR1 SEHNR, CDR2 FQNEAQ (reference sequence). V dropped 4 bases and J dropped 4 bases, with 12 bases sitting between them. CDR3 in amino acids: CASSSAPSPDTQYF. CDR3 in DNA: TGTGCCAGCAGCTCAGCGCCGTCCCCAGATACGCAGTATTTT.